This TCR beta chain was captured by sequencing in a study of OX40 agonist ivuxolimab in advanced cancers. TCRdb's table, derived via immunoSEQ multiplex PCR, lists solely in-frame clones and lacks some. The table includes some 66,000 clones, over 80% detected once. This CDR3 spans 15 amino acids. The V gene's germline CDR1 is MNHEY and CDR2 SVGAGI. The V end lost 0 bases, the J end lost 0 bases, and 8 bases lay between the germline ends. This TCR was recovered from an adult with an advanced solid tumor such as melanoma, head and neck, liver or kidney cancer. This chain uses TRBV6-5 with TRBJ2-5; D unresolved. Material: CD4+ or CD8+ T cells sorted from blood, obtained in a trial of the OX40 agonist ivuxolimab. The CDR3 region is CASSYSFSNQETQYF. The CDR3 DNA reads TGTGCCAGCAGTTACTCTTTCAGCAACCAAGAGACCCAGTACTTC.